The clone carrying this T cell receptor (beta chain) was detected only a few times. In germline, CDR1 is DFQATT, CDR2 SNEGSKA (reference sequence). The V and J ends lost 6 bases and 0 bases, in that order; junction bases with no gene match: 18. This CDR3 contains 19 residues. This specimen comes from a study of T-cell reconstitution after alpha-beta-depleted transplantation in children. The TCRbeta library incorporated unique molecular identifiers. TCRdb re-called the PCR reads with MiXCR, one entry per CDR3 protein. Seen here are about 250,000 distinct CDR3 sequences, approximately 24% observed once, and the top ten hold about 4.8%.

This TCR came from a female patient under 10 years old who had a stem cell transplant for congenital amegakaryocytic thrombocytopenia, so the T cells may come from the graft donor. This sequence joins TRBV20-1 and TRBJ2-7; 12 positions match TRBD2. This specimen was PBMCs, mostly from graft donor cells, taken 360 days after TCRalphabeta/CD19-depleted stem cell transplant. The CDR3, as DNA: TGCAGTGCGCACCCTTTCAGCCTAGCGGGGGGGATATTCTCCTACGAGCAGTACTTC. Translated: CSAHPFSLAGGIFSYEQYF.